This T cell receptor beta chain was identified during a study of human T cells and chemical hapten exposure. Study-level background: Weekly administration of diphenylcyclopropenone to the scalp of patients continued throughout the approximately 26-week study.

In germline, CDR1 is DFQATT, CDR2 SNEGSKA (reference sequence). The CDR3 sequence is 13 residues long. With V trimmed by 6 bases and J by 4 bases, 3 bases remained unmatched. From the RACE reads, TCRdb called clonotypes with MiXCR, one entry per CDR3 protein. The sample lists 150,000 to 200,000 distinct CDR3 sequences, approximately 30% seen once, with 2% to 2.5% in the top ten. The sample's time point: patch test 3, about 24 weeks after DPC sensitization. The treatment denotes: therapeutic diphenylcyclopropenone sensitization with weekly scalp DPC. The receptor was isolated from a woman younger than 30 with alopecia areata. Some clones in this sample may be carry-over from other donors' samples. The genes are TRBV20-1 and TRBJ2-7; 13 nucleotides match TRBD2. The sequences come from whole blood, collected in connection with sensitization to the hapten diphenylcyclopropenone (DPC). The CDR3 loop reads CSAGLAGEYEQYF. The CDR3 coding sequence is TGCAGTGCCGGACTAGCGGGAGAGTACGAGCAGTACTTC.